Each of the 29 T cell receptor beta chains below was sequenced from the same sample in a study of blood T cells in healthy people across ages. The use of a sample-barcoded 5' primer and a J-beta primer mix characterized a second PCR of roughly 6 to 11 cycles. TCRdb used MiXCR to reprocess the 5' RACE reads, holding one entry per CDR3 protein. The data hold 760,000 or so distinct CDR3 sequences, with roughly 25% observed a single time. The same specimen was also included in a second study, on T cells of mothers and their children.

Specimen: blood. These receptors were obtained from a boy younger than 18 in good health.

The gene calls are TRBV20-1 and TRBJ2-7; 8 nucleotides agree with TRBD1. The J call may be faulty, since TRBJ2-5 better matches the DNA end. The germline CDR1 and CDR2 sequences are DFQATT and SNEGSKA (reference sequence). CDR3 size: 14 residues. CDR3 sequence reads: CSASTGGKQETQYF. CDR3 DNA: TGCAGTGCTAGCACAGGGGGGAAGCAAGAGACCCAGTACTTC.

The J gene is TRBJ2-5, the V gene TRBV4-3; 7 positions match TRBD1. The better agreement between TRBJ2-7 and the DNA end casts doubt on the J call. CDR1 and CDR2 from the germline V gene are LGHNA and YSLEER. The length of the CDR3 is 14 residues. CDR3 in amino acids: CASSPSRGSYEQYF. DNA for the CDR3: TGCGCCAGCAGCCCGTCCAGGGGGTCCTACGAGCAGTACTTC.

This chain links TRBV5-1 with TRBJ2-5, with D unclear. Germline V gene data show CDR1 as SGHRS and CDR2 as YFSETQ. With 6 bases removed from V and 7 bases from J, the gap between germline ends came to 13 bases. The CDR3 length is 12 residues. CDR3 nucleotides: TGCGCCAGCAAAGCGACGGAAGGGACCCAGTACTTC. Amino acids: CASKATEGTQYF.

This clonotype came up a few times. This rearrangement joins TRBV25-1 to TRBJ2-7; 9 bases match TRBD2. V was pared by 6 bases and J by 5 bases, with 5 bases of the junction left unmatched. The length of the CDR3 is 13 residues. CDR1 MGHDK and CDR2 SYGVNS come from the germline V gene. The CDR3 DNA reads TGTGCCAGCAGACTTAGCGGGAGCAACGAGCAGTACTTC. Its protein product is CASRLSGSNEQYF.

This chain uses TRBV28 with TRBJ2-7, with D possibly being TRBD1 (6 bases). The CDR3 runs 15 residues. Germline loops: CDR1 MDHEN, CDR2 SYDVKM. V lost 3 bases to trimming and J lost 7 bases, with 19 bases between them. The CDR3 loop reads CASSFKTGGLREQYF. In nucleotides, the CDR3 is TGTGCCAGCAGTTTTAAGACAGGTGGGCTACGGGAGCAGTACTTC.

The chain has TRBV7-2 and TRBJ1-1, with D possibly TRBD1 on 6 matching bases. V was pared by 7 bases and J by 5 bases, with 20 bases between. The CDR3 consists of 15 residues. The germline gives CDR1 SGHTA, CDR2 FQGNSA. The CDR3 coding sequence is TGTGCCAGCACCAAAGCTCGGGGGCAACGTACTGAAGCTTTCTTT. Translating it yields CASTKARGQRTEAFF.

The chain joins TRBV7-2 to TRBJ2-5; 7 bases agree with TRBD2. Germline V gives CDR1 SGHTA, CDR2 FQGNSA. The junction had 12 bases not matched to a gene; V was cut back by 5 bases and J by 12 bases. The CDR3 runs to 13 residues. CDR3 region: CASSITSVGGKYF. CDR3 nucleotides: TGTGCCAGCAGCATAACTAGCGTGGGGGGGAAGTACTTC.

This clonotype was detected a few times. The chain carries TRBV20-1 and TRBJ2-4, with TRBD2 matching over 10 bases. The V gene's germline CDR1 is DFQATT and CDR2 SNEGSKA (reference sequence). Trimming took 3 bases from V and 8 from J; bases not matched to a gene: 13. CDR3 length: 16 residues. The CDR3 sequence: CSARPLGAGGSDIQYF. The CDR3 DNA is TGCAGTGCTAGGCCCCTGGGAGCGGGAGGGAGTGACATTCAGTACTTC.

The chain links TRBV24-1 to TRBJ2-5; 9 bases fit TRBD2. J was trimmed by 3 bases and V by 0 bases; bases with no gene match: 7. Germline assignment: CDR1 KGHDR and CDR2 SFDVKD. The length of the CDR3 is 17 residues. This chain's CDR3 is CATSDLGSGSPKETQYF. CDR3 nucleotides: TGTGCCACCAGTGATTTGGGTAGCGGGAGCCCCAAAGAGACCCAGTACTTC.

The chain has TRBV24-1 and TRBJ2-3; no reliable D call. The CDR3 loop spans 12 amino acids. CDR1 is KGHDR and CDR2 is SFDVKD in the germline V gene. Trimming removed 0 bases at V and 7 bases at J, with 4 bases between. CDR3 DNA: TGTGCCACCAGTGATTTGACTTATACGCAGTATTTT. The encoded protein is CATSDLTYTQYF.

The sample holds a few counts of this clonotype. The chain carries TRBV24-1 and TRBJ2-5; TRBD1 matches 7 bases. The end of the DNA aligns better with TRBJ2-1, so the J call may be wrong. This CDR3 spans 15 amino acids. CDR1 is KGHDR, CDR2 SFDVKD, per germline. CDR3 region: CATSEAGTDYNEQFF. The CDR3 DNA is TGTGCCACCAGTGAGGCCGGGACAGACTACAATGAGCAGTTCTTC.

DNA for the CDR3: TGCAGTGTCATCCGGGGGGACCAAGAGACCCAGTACTTC. Protein sequence: CSVIRGDQETQYF. V and J are TRBV20-1 and TRBJ2-5; 7 bases map to TRBD2. J gave up 0 bases and V 7 bases, and 5 bases lay outside the gene matches. Germline-derived CDR1 and CDR2 are DFQATT and SNEGSKA (reference sequence). CDR3 length: 13 amino acids.

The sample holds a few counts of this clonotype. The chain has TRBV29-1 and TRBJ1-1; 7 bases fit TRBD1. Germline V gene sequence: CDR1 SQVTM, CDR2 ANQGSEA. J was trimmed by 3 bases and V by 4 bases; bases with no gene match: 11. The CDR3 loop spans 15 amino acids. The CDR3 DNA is TGCAGCGTTGGCCCCCTGGGACAGACATACACTGAAGCTTTCTTT. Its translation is CSVGPLGQTYTEAFF.

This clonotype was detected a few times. This chain's CDR3 is CASSELGPDTQYF. CDR3 DNA: TGTGCCAGCAGTGAACTTGGTCCAGATACGCAGTATTTT. V gene TRBV6-1 combines with J gene TRBJ2-3; D gene unclear. The length of the CDR3 is 13 residues. The V gene's germline CDR1 is MNHNS and CDR2 SASEGT. The ends were cut back, 2 bases at V and 4 bases at J, with 7 bases in the middle.

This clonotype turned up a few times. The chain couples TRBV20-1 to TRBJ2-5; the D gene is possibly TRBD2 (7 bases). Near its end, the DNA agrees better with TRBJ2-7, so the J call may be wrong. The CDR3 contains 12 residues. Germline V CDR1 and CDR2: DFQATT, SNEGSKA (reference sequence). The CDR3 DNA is TGCAGTGCTAAAGGGGGGGGTTACGAGCAGTACTTC. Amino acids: CSAKGGGYEQYF.

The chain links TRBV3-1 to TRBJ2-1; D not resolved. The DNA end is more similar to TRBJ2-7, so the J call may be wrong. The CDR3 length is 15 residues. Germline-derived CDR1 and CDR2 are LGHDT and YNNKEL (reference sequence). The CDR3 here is CASSLPLSKPSEQYF. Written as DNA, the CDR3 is TGTGCCAGCAGCCTGCCCCTGTCTAAGCCTTCCGAGCAGTACTTC.

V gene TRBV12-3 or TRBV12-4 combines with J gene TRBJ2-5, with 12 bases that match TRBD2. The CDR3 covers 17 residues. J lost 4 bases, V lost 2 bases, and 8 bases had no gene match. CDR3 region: CASSLLAGGPVGETQYF. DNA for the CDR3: TGTGCCAGCAGTTTACTAGCGGGGGGGCCGGTTGGAGAGACCCAGTACTTC.

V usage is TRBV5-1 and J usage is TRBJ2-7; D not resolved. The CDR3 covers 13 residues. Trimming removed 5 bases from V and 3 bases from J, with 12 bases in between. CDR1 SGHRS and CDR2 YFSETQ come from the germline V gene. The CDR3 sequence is CASSQAPGYEQYF. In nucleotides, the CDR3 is TGCGCCAGCAGTCAGGCCCCCGGCTACGAGCAGTACTTC.

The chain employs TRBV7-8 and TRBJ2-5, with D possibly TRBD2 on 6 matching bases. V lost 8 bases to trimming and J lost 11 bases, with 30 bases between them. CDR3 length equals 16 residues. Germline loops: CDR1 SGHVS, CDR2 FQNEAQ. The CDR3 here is CASRQSLDLAVGGQYF. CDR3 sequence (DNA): TGTGCCAGCCGGCAATCATTGGACCTGGCTGTAGGAGGGCAGTACTTC.

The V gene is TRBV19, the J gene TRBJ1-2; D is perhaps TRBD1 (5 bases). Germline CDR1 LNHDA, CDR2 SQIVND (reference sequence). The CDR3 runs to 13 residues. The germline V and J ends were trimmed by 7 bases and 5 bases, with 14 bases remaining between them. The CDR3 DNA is TGTGCCAGTATAGGGGCCGGAAATTATGGCTACACCTTC. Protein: CASIGAGNYGYTF.

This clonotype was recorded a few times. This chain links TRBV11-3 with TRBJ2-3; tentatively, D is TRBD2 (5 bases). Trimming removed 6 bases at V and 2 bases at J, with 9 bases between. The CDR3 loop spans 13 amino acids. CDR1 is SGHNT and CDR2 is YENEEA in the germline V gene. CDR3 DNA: TGTGCCAGCAGACCGGGGTCCACAGATACGCAGTATTTT. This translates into CASRPGSTDTQYF.

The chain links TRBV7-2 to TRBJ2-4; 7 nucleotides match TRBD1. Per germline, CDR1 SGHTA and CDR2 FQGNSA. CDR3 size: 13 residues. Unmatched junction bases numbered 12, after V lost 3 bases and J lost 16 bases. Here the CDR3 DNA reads TGTGCCAGCAGCTTGAACAGGGACAGTGAAACATACTTC. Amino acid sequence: CASSLNRDSETYF.

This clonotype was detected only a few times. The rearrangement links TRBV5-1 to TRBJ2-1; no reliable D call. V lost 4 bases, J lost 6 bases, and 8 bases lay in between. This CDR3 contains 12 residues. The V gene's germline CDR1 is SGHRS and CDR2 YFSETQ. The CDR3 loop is CASSTAGNEQFF. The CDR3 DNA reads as TGCGCCAGCAGCACTGCTGGCAATGAGCAGTTCTTC.

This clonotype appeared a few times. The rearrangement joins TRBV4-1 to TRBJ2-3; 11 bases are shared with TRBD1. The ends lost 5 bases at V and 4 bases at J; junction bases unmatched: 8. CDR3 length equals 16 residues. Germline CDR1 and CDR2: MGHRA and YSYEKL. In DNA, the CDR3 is TGCGCCAGCAGCTATCCGGGACAGGGGGAATCAGATACGCAGTATTTT. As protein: CASSYPGQGESDTQYF.

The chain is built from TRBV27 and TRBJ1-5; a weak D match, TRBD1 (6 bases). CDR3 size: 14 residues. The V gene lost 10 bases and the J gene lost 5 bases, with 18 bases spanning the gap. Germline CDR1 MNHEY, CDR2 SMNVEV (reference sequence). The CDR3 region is CATSRDGGHQPQHF. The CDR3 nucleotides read TGTGCCACCTCCAGGGACGGGGGGCATCAGCCCCAGCATTTT.

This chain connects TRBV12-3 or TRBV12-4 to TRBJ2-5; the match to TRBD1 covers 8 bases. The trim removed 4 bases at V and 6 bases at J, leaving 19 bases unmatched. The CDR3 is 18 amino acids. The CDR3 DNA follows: TGTGCCAGCAGTTCACCCCTTCCCGACAGGGGAGGTGGGAAGACCCAGTACTTC. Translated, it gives CASSSPLPDRGGGKTQYF.

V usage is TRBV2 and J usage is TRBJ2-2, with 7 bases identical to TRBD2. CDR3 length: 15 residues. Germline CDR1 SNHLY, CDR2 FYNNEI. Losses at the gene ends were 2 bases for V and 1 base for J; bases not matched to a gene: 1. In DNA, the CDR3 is TGTGCCAGCAGTGAATGGGGGGGGAACACCGGGGAGCTGTTTTTT. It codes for CASSEWGGNTGELFF.

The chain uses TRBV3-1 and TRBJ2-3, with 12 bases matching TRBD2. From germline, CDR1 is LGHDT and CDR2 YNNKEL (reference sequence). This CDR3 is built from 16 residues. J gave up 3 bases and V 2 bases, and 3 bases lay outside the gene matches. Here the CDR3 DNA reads TGTGCCAGCAGCCAACAGACTAGCGGGAGAACAGATACGCAGTATTTT. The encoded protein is CASSQQTSGRTDTQYF.

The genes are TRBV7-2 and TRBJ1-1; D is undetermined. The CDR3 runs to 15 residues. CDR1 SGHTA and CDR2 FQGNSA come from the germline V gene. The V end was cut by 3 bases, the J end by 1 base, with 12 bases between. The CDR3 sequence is CASSFVHLGNTEAFF. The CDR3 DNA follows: TGTGCCAGCAGCTTTGTACACCTCGGGAACACTGAAGCTTTCTTT.